The 8 T cell receptor beta chains presented below share a single source sample, sequenced in a study of spatial heterogeneity in lung cancer. TCRdb re-analysed the 5' RACE reads in MiXCR, keeping a single row per CDR3 protein. The sample carries some 11,000 distinct CDR3 sequences, roughly 3.9% recorded once. The sample's time point: sample taken at primary tumor resection. The authors sequenced whole RNA from tumor, nontumor lung or frozen PBMC without sorting. Here the sequenced sample was normal lung tissue next to the tumor, taken at surgery. Receptor source: a male donor with early-stage non-small cell lung cancer.

In regard to this clonotype: Little can be read into the size of this beta chain, an off-target read in a library designed for alpha chains. This rearrangement joins TRBV7-9 to TRBJ1-1; TRBD1 is a possible D gene (6 bases). Germline-derived CDR1 and CDR2 are SEHNR and FQNEAQ (reference sequence). The CDR3 totals 14 residues. Trimming cost V 3 bases and J 5 bases, with 13 bases left between them. This chain's CDR3 is CASSLDSWGTEAFF. The CDR3 nucleotides read TGTGCCAGCAGCTTGGACAGCTGGGGAACTGAAGCTTTCTTT.

This clonotype was counted many times. The library was built for alpha chains, so this beta chain is an off-target read and its size means little. The genes are TRBV10-3 and TRBJ1-6; TRBD1 matches at 10 bases. Trimming cost V 6 bases and J 10 bases; bases outside gene matches: 6. The V gene's germline CDR1 is ENHRY and CDR2 SYGVKD. The CDR3 is 14 residues long. The CDR3 protein is CAIRAGTGESPLHF. The CDR3 nucleotides are TGTGCCATCAGGGCCGGGACAGGGGAATCACCCCTCCACTTT.

By sample fraction, this clonotype is medium-sized. The library was prepared for alpha chains; this beta chain is a stray read, so its frequency means little. V and J are TRBV11-2 and TRBJ2-5, with unresolved D. Deletions cut 2 bases from V and 5 bases from J, with 9 bases between. CDR1 is SGHAT and CDR2 is FQNNGV in the germline V gene. This CDR3 has 13 residues. CDR3 in amino acids: CASSLSLIETQYF. CDR3 bases: TGTGCCAGCAGCTTATCTCTTATTGAGACCCAGTACTTC.

This clonotype was found many times. The library was prepared for alpha chains; this beta chain is a stray read, so its frequency means little. J is TRBJ2-1 and V is TRBV11-2; D remains unclear. The CDR3 is made up of 18 amino acids. The V gene's germline CDR1 is SGHAT and CDR2 FQNNGV. V lost 5 bases and J 0 bases, leaving 20 bases between the germline ends. The CDR3 DNA follows: TGTGCCAGCAGCATCGGCGCATATGGCAGTAGCTCCTACAATGAGCAGTTCTTC. As protein: CASSIGAYGSSSYNEQFF.

As concerns this clonotype: This beta chain appears as a stray read in a library generated for alpha chains; its size is not informative. The J gene is TRBJ2-1, the V gene TRBV28, with D possibly called TRBD1 or TRBD2 (5 bases each). This CDR3 contains 15 residues. Looked up from germline, CDR1 is MDHEN and CDR2 is SYDVKM. Trimming pared 3 bases from V and 0 bases from J, leaving 9 bases between. This chain's CDR3 is CASSLLGDSYNEQFF. CDR3 sequence (DNA): TGTGCCAGCAGTTTGCTGGGGGACTCCTACAATGAGCAGTTCTTC. Using reference TRBV28 and TRBJ2-1 for the parts outside the CDR3, the full variable domain is DVKVTQSSRYLVKRTGEKVFLECVQDMDHENMFWYRQDPGLGLRLIYFSYDVKMKEKGDIPEGYSVSREKKERFSLILESASTNQTSMYLCASSLLGDSYNEQFFGPGTRLTVL.

By share, this clonotype counts as medium-sized. The library was prepared for alpha chains; this beta chain is a stray read, so its frequency means little. CDR3 residues: CATSDSSRQSYNEQFF. DNA for the CDR3: TGTGCCACCAGTGATAGCTCCCGACAGTCCTACAATGAGCAGTTCTTC. This chain links TRBV24-1 with TRBJ2-1; tentatively, D is TRBD1 (5 bases). Germline V gene data show CDR1 as KGHDR and CDR2 as SFDVKD. V shed 3 bases and J shed 1 base, with 12 bases lying between them. The CDR3 loop spans 16 amino acids.

This clonotype has ten or more counts. The library was built for alpha chains, so this beta chain is an off-target read and its size means little. The chain combines TRBV12-3 or TRBV12-4 with TRBJ1-3; D not certain. V shed 3 bases and J shed 7 bases, with 1 base lying between them. The CDR3 consists of 10 residues. In DNA form, the CDR3 reads TGTGCCAGCAGTTTGAACACCATATATTTT. Protein: CASSLNTIYF.

As for this clonotype: One end of the junction does not line up with germline, which may come from a read error. In a library made to pick up alpha chains, this beta chain is a stray read with a size that means little. CDR3 DNA: TGTGCCAGCAGATTAGTAGCCTCAGAGACCCAGTACTTC. This encodes CASRLVASETQYF. This sequence joins TRBV7-2 and TRBJ2-5; D is ambiguous. CDR3 length: 13 residues. CDR1 is SGHTA, CDR2 FQGNSA, per germline. The whole variable domain, remainder taken from reference TRBV7-2 and TRBJ2-5, is GAGVSQSPSNKVTEKGKDVELRCDPISGHTALYWYRQSLGQGLEFLIYFQGNSAPDKSGLPSDRFSAERTGGSVSTLTIQRTQQEDSAVYLCASRLVASETQYFGPGTRLLVL.